A selection of T cell receptor beta chains follows, all from one sample in a study of OX40 agonist ivuxolimab in advanced cancers. Repertoires were generated with immunoSEQ multiplex PCR, while TCRdb's copy carries only in-frame clones and drops some. The repertoire holds approximately 35,000 clones, approximately 84% seen once, with roughly 20% in the top ten. The sample consisted of CD4+ or CD8+ T cells sorted from blood, taken in a trial of the OX40 agonist ivuxolimab. These receptors were collected from an adult with an advanced solid tumor such as melanoma, head and neck, liver or kidney cancer. Both conserved end residues are part of each CDR3. The D gene is left open where the match is weak. Expanded clones are given a class, and other clones once, few, many or no size at all.

V gene	J gene	clone size	D gene	CDR3 DNA	CDR3 protein
TRBV7-3	TRBJ2-3	NA	NA	TGTGCCAGCGAGTCCTATACGCAGTATTTT	CASESYTQYF
TRBV6-5	TRBJ2-6	NA	NA	TGTGCCAGCAGTTACGGGGGAGAAGGGGCCAACGTCCTGACTTTC	CASSYGGEGANVLTF
TRBV6-1	TRBJ1-1	NA	NA	TGTGCCAGCAGGGGTCGATACCTGAACACTGAAGCTTTCTTT	CASRGRYLNTEAFF
TRBV19	TRBJ2-1	NA	NA	TGTGCCAGTAGTAAGCCCCCCGGGCGGGGCAATGAGCAGTTCTTC	CASSKPPGRGNEQFF
TRBV4-1	TRBJ2-7	NA	TRBD2	TGCGCCAGCAGCCAAGGTTTAGCGGGGGTTTACGAGCAGTACTTC	CASSQGLAGVYEQYF
TRBV4-3	TRBJ2-2	NA	TRBD2	TGCGCCAGCAGCCAAGGGACTAGCGGGACCGGGGAGCTGTTTTTT	CASSQGTSGTGELFF
TRBV4-1	TRBJ2-7	NA	TRBD2	TGCGCCAGCAGCCAGCTACTAGCGGGGCCCTACGAGCAGTACTTC	CASSQLLAGPYEQYF
TRBV19	TRBJ1-5	NA	TRBD1	TGTGCCAGTAGTATCTCACAGGGGGAAGCGGGCAATCAGCCCCAGCATTTT	CASSISQGEAGNQPQHF
TRBV18	TRBJ2-5	NA	NA	TGTGCCAGCTCACCACCGGTTCTAGGCCCAGAAGAGACCCAGTACTTC	CASSPPVLGPEETQYF
TRBV28	TRBJ2-6	NA	NA	TGTGCCAGCAGTTTTGTTCTAAGGGGTGGGGCCAACGTCCTGACTTTC	CASSFVLRGGANVLTF
TRBV5-6	TRBJ1-5	NA	TRBD1	TGTGCCAGCAGCTTGGCAGGGGGCAATAATCAGCCCCAGCATTTT	CASSLAGGNNQPQHF
TRBV5-6	TRBJ1-6	NA	TRBD1	TGTGCCAGCAGCTTGGACAGGGGGCGTTCACCCCTCCACTTT	CASSLDRGRSPLHF
TRBV7-6	TRBJ2-7	NA	NA	TGTGCCAGCAGCCCGTTAAATCCTTTCTACGAGCAGTACTTC	CASSPLNPFYEQYF
TRBV28	TRBJ2-2	NA	TRBD1	TGTGCCAGCAGTTCTCCGGGACAGGGGTCGAACACCGGGGAGCTGTTTTTT	CASSSPGQGSNTGELFF
TRBV6-4	TRBJ2-2	NA	NA	TGTGCCAGCAGTCCGACTAACACCGGGGAGCTGTTTTTT	CASSPTNTGELFF
TRBV7-6	TRBJ1-1	NA	NA	TGTGCCAGCAGCTTAGGGACCCCAGCGACAGAAGCTTTCTTT	CASSLGTPATEAFF
TRBV7-2	TRBJ2-5	NA	NA	TGTGCCAGCAGCTTTAGTTTTCGAGGGCCAGAGACCCAGTACTTC	CASSFSFRGPETQYF
TRBV2	TRBJ2-2	NA	NA	TGTGCCAGCAGTGAAGCGCTTCTACGGCCTTACACCGGGGAGCTGTTTTTT	CASSEALLRPYTGELFF
TRBV19	TRBJ2-1	NA	TRBD2	TGTGCCAGTAGTATAGATCCTAGCGGCTATGAGCAGTTCTTC	CASSIDPSGYEQFF
TRBV28	TRBJ2-4	few	NA	TGTGCCAGCAGTTTAATGAAGAGGCAGTACTTC	CASSLMKRQYF
TRBV27	TRBJ2-7	NA	NA	TGTGCCAGCACCCCGGGTACTCCCTACGAGCAGTACTTC	CASTPGTPYEQYF
TRBV27	TRBJ1-2	NA	NA	TGTGCCAGCAGTTTATCTTGGAGTCAGACTAACTATGGCTACACCTTC	CASSLSWSQTNYGYTF
TRBV5-6	TRBJ2-3	NA	TRBD2	TGTGCCAGCAGGGCTAGCGGGACTGATACGCAGTATTTT	CASRASGTDTQYF
TRBV11-3	TRBJ2-1	NA	TRBD2	TGTGCCAGCAGCTCCGGGACTAGCGGGAGTTACAATGAGCAGTTCTTC	CASSSGTSGSYNEQFF
TRBV6-1	TRBJ2-7	NA	TRBD1	TGTGCCAGCAGTAGCCCCGGGACAGGGTGGCGGTACTTC	CASSSPGTGWRYF
TRBV7-3	TRBJ2-3	once	NA	TGTGCCAGCAGCTTAGTACCCACAGATACGCAGTATTTT	CASSLVPTDTQYF
TRBV4-3	TRBJ2-4	NA	NA	TGCGCCAGCAGCCAAGCCAGGCTTTTCGGGATCTCCAAAAACATTCAGTACTTC	CASSQARLFGISKNIQYF
TRBV15	TRBJ2-7	NA	NA	TGTGCCACCAGCAGCATTCCGGGACTGAATTACGAGCAGTACTTC	CATSSIPGLNYEQYF
TRBV7-6	TRBJ2-1	few	TRBD2	TGTGCCAGCAGCCCGAGCGGGGGGGTTTACAATGAGCAGTTCTTC	CASSPSGGVYNEQFF
TRBV4-1	TRBJ2-1	NA	NA	TGCGCCAGCAGCCAAGCGAGAGATGAGCAGTTCTTC	CASSQARDEQFF
TRBV7-6	TRBJ2-3	NA	NA	TGTGCCAGCAGCTATACCGGAGTAAATACGCAGTATTTT	CASSYTGVNTQYF